This TCR beta chain is drawn from a study of early T cells in non-severe SARS-CoV-2 infection. The germline V gene has CDR1 SNHLY and CDR2 FYNNEI. The CDR3 runs 15 residues. Trimming left V 7 bases short and J 3 bases short, with 16 bases between. TCRdb re-derived calls from the 5' RACE reads in MiXCR, one entry per CDR3 protein. The sample yields some 52,000 distinct CDR3 sequences, around 7.5% seen once. The specimen was whole blood. This TCR derives from an adult who was a healthcare worker with PCR-confirmed SARS-CoV-2 infection or an uninfected control (not recorded which). The rearrangement links TRBV2 to TRBJ1-5, with D maybe TRBD1 (6 bases). The CDR3 region is CASKGDGGHNQPQHF. CDR3 coding DNA: TGTGCCAGCAAAGGCGACGGGGGCCACAATCAGCCCCAGCATTTT.